The 25 T cell receptor beta chains below were found in one sample sequenced in a study of response to subunit inactivated influenza vaccine. TCRdb reprocessed the RT-PCR reads via MiXCR and lists one record per CDR3 protein. Here the sample spans 550,000 to 650,000 distinct CDR3 sequences, about 11% being singletons. The sequences come from PBMCs from blood, collected on the day of vaccination. These receptors all stem from a man between 45 and 60 years old who received an inactivated influenza vaccine.

This clonotype was seen a few times. This chain joins TRBV15 and TRBJ2-1; 12 bases are a match to TRBD2. The CDR3 runs to 17 residues. Germline V gives CDR1 LNHNV, CDR2 YYDKDF (reference sequence). Losses at the gene ends were 0 bases for V and 7 bases for J; bases not matched to a gene: 7. The CDR3 DNA sequence: TGTGCCACCAGCAGAGATCTCACTAGCGGGAGGATAAATGAGCAGTTCTTC. This codes for CATSRDLTSGRINEQFF.

This clonotype occurred a few times. The chain is built from TRBV4-1 and TRBJ2-5; D call uncertain. V was trimmed by 2 bases and J by 5 bases, leaving 12 bases between them. Germline CDR1 is MGHRA and CDR2 is YSYEKL. This CDR3 contains 14 residues. In DNA, the CDR3 is TGCGCCAGCAGCCAACGTAGGCCGGGCGAGACCCAGTACTTC. Its protein is CASSQRRPGETQYF.

The table lists this clonotype with a few counts. The V call is TRBV9, the J call TRBJ1-1, with D hard to call. V lost 0 bases and J 3 bases, leaving 6 bases between the germline ends. This CDR3 comprises 13 residues. Per the germline V gene, CDR1 is SGDLS and CDR2 is YYNGEE. CDR3 sequence: CASSVGLHTEAFF. CDR3 nucleotide sequence: TGTGCCAGCAGCGTAGGCCTCCACACTGAAGCTTTCTTT.

This clonotype has more than one count but fewer than ten. V gene TRBV4-3 combines with J gene TRBJ2-7, with 7 bases aligning to TRBD2. Looked up from germline, CDR1 is LGHNA and CDR2 is YSLEER. The trim removed 0 bases at V and 2 bases at J, leaving 10 bases unmatched. CDR3 length: 17 amino acids. The CDR3 DNA reads as TGCGCCAGCAGCCAAGATCTTGCTACCGGACTAGCCTACGAGCAGTACTTC. It yields the protein CASSQDLATGLAYEQYF.

The gene calls are TRBV7-2 and TRBJ2-2; 12 bases line up with TRBD2. The CDR3 runs to 17 residues. CDR1 SGHTA and CDR2 FQGNSA come from the germline V gene. Unmatched junction bases numbered 5, after V lost 2 bases and J lost 4 bases. The CDR3 bases are TGTGCCAGCAGCTTACGACTAGCGGGAGACGGCACCGGGGAGCTGTTTTTT. This codes for CASSLRLAGDGTGELFF.

This clonotype came up a few times. The chain is built from TRBV20-1 and TRBJ2-7; 8 bases are shared with TRBD1. Unmatched junction bases numbered 13, after V lost 0 bases and J lost 3 bases. Germline-derived CDR1 and CDR2 are DFQATT and SNEGSKA (reference sequence). This CDR3 region has 17 residues. The CDR3 here is CSARDVSFGTGIYEQYF. Written as DNA, the CDR3 is TGCAGTGCTAGAGATGTGTCTTTTGGGACAGGCATCTACGAGCAGTACTTC.

The J gene is TRBJ2-3, the V gene TRBV3-1; weak D call: TRBD2 (6 bases). This CDR3 spans 15 amino acids. V was cut by 4 bases and J by 2 bases, with 13 bases left in between. In germline, CDR1 is LGHDT, CDR2 YNNKEL (reference sequence). CDR3 in DNA: TGTGCCAGCAGCCGGCGCGGGGAGACCACAGATACGCAGTATTTT. Amino acids: CASSRRGETTDTQYF.

The rearrangement links TRBV4-2 to TRBJ2-5; D is perhaps TRBD1 (6 bases). V was pared by 2 bases and J by 3 bases, with 7 bases between. The CDR3 extends over 13 amino acids. The V gene's germline CDR1 is LGHNA and CDR2 YNFKEQ. CDR3 bases: TGTGCCAGCAGCCAACCAGGGGAAGAGACCCAGTACTTC. This translates into CASSQPGEETQYF.

As regards this clonotype: Mismatch with germline at one junction end may stem from a read error. V usage is TRBV6-2 or TRBV6-3 and J usage is TRBJ2-1; TRBD2 matches 7 bases. Germline-derived CDR1 and CDR2 are MNHEY and SVGEGT. This CDR3 contains 18 residues. The CDR3 region is CARSYLIRGGSSYNEQFF. DNA for the CDR3: TGTGCCAGGAGTTACTTGATTCGGGGCGGGAGCTCCTACAATGAGCAGTTCTTC.

The chain employs TRBV7-2 and TRBJ2-7; 7 nucleotides match TRBD2. The ends lost 3 bases at V and 2 bases at J; junction bases unmatched: 10. There are 16 residues in the CDR3. Germline V gene data show CDR1 as SGHTA and CDR2 as FQGNSA. The CDR3 DNA follows: TGTGCCAGCAGCTTCCCCCTGGGGCGGGAGACCTACGAGCAGTACTTC. Its translation is CASSFPLGRETYEQYF.

The chain joins TRBV18 to TRBJ2-1; D is unresolved. The V end was cut by 2 bases, the J end by 4 bases, with 15 bases between. The CDR3 sequence is 16 residues long. The V gene's germline CDR1 is KGHSH and CDR2 LQKENI. In DNA form, the CDR3 reads TGTGCCAGCTCACCATATTCGGTTTTTAGTTACAATGAGCAGTTCTTC. Translation gives CASSPYSVFSYNEQFF.

V is TRBV7-9 and J is TRBJ2-4; 9 nucleotides align to TRBD1. CDR3 length: 17 residues. Germline loops: CDR1 SEHNR, CDR2 FQNEAQ (reference sequence). V shed 5 bases and J 7 bases; nucleotides not matched to a gene: 15. The CDR3 region has the DNA TGTGCCAGCAGCCTAACTTCCTACCGGGACAGGGATAACATTCAGTACTTC. Amino acid sequence: CASSLTSYRDRDNIQYF.

In this sample, this clonotype turned up a few times. The chain joins TRBV5-5 to TRBJ1-5, with 8 bases aligning to TRBD1. Germline CDR1 is SGHKS and CDR2 is YYEKEE (reference sequence). V dropped 0 bases and J dropped 0; count of bases not matched to a gene: 2. The CDR3 has 16 residues. The CDR3 sequence is CASSLGQGISNQPQHF. In DNA, the CDR3 is TGTGCCAGCAGCTTGGGACAGGGGATTAGCAATCAGCCCCAGCATTTT.

The rearrangement links TRBV5-1 to TRBJ2-5; TRBD1 matches at 8 bases. Germline V gives CDR1 SGHRS, CDR2 YFSETQ. Unmatched junction bases numbered 10, after V lost 2 bases and J lost 4 bases. CDR3 size: 16 residues. The CDR3 loop reads CASSFSGQGSAETQYF. The CDR3 nucleotides are TGCGCCAGCAGCTTTTCAGGACAGGGCTCCGCAGAGACCCAGTACTTC.

This chain uses TRBV7-6 with TRBJ2-2, with 8 bases identical to TRBD1. The CDR3 runs 15 residues. Germline assignment: CDR1 SGHVS and CDR2 FNYEAQ. After removal of 5 bases from V and 8 bases from J, the junction contained 10 bases not matched to a gene. The CDR3 sequence: CASSPPQGARGELFF. In DNA form, the CDR3 reads TGTGCCAGCAGCCCGCCGCAGGGGGCGCGAGGGGAGCTGTTTTTT.

This chain uses TRBV20-1 with TRBJ2-7, with TRBD2 matching 8 bases. The CDR3 runs to 16 residues. CDR1 and CDR2 (germline): DFQATT, SNEGSKA (reference sequence). The trim removed 5 bases at V and 1 base at J, leaving 13 bases unmatched. The CDR3 sequence: CSARSPRGDISYEQYF. CDR3 coding DNA: TGCAGTGCTCGCTCCCCGCGGGGGGACATATCCTACGAGCAGTACTTC.

The chain uses TRBV20-1 and TRBJ1-5; TRBD1 is a possible D gene (6 bases). The CDR3 is 15 amino acids. V was cut by 1 base and J by 6 bases, with 16 bases left in between. The germline V gene encodes CDR1 DFQATT and CDR2 SNEGSKA (reference sequence). The CDR3 sequence: CSARVTGNFGQPQHF. As DNA, the CDR3 is TGCAGTGCTAGAGTCACAGGGAACTTTGGTCAGCCCCAGCATTTT.

The rearrangement joins TRBV15 to TRBJ2-7; the match to TRBD1 covers 10 bases. Germline V gene sequence: CDR1 LNHNV, CDR2 YYDKDF (reference sequence). The length of the CDR3 is 15 residues. V lost 2 bases to trimming and J lost 3 bases; unmatched junction nucleotides: 4. CDR3 DNA: TGTGCCACCAGCAGATCGGACAGGGGGATCTACGAGCAGTACTTC. Protein sequence: CATSRSDRGIYEQYF. The full variable domain, rest sourced from reference TRBV15 and TRBJ2-7, is DAMVIQNPRYQVTQFGKPVTLSCSQTLNHNVMYWYQQKSSQAPKLLFHYYDKDFNNEADTPDNFQSRRPNTSFCFLDIRSPGLGDTAMYLCATSRSDRGIYEQYFGPGTRLTVT.

This rearrangement joins TRBV5-1 to TRBJ1-1; 8 positions agree with TRBD1. The CDR3 is 15 residues long. From germline, CDR1 is SGHRS and CDR2 YFSETQ. V dropped 4 bases and J dropped 1; count of bases not matched to a gene: 6. The DNA of the CDR3 is TGCGCCAGCAGCCCACGGACAGGGAGGAACACTGAAGCTTTCTTT. Amino acids: CASSPRTGRNTEAFF.

The sample holds a few counts of this clonotype. The chain recombines TRBV7-2 with TRBJ2-2; a weak D match, TRBD2 (6 bases). Germline CDR1 and CDR2: SGHTA and FQGNSA. V was cut by 6 bases and J by 5 bases, with 16 bases left in between. The CDR3 contains 15 residues. DNA of the CDR3: TGTGCCAGCAGACCCAACCGGGGGAATACCGGGGAGCTGTTTTTT. Translating gives CASRPNRGNTGELFF.

This clonotype was observed a few times. The chain employs TRBV20-1 and TRBJ2-3; D uncertain. There are 15 residues in the CDR3. Trimming took 1 base from V and 2 from J, leaving 13 bases between them. The germline CDR1 and CDR2 sequences are DFQATT and SNEGSKA (reference sequence). CDR3 in amino acids: CSARASFQATDTQYF. CDR3 coding DNA: TGCAGTGCTAGAGCCAGCTTCCAGGCCACAGATACGCAGTATTTT.

This clonotype came up a few times. CDR3 region: CSARGGDFYQPQHF. The CDR3 region has the DNA TGCAGTGCTAGAGGGGGGGATTTCTATCAGCCCCAGCATTTT. This sequence joins TRBV20-1 and TRBJ1-5; possible D gene TRBD1, 5 bases. This CDR3 is 14 amino acids long. Trimming cost V 1 base and J 5 bases, with 12 bases left between them. Germline CDR1 and CDR2: DFQATT and SNEGSKA (reference sequence).

The rearrangement joins TRBV5-1 to TRBJ1-1; tentative D call: TRBD1 (5 bases). The length of the CDR3 is 14 residues. CDR1 is SGHRS, CDR2 YFSETQ, per germline. V gave up 0 bases and J gave up 5 bases, with 11 bases separating them. The CDR3 spells CASSLERGLTEAFF. The CDR3 nucleotides are TGCGCCAGCAGCTTGGAAAGGGGATTAACTGAAGCTTTCTTT. The entire variable domain, with the rest obtained from reference TRBV5-1 and TRBJ1-1, is as follows: KAGVTQTPRYLIKTRGQQVTLSCSPISGHRSVSWYQQTPGQGLQFLFEYFSETQRNKGNFPGRFSGRQFSNSRSEMNVSTLELGDSALYLCASSLERGLTEAFFGQGTRLTVV.

This clonotype appeared a few times. The chain links TRBV28 to TRBJ2-5, with 9 bases that match TRBD1. The germline CDR1 and CDR2 sequences are MDHEN and SYDVKM. V was clipped by 6 bases and J by 5 bases; unmatched bases: 7. The CDR3 runs 14 residues. This CDR3 is CASSRGQGYETQYF. CDR3 coding DNA: TGTGCCAGCAGCCGGGGACAGGGCTATGAGACCCAGTACTTC.

The CDR3 sequence is CSATGADLPYEQYF. As DNA, the CDR3 is TGCAGTGCCACCGGGGCAGACCTTCCCTACGAGCAGTACTTC. The chain links TRBV20-1 to TRBJ2-7; D possibly uses TRBD1 or TRBD2 (5 bases each). Per germline, CDR1 DFQATT and CDR2 SNEGSKA (reference sequence). V lost 6 bases to trimming and J lost 2 bases, with 17 bases between them. The CDR3 consists of 14 residues.